These T cell receptor beta chains were read from a single sample in a study of blood T cell repertoires in COVID-19. Assay used: immunoSEQ multiplex PCR; TCRdb lists only in-frame clones, some missing. The sample consists of a few hundred thousand clones, about 89% of them appearing once. Input material: PBMCs or T cells enriched from blood (not recorded which). The source is a woman between 40 and 50 years old who had recovered from COVID-19. Each CDR3 is given without its conserved first and last residue.

cdr3_aa v_call cdr3_length j_call
ASSQAITEQY TRBV3-1/TRBV3-2 10 TRBJ2-7
ASSPSFGQGWSEQF TRBV4-3 14 TRBJ2-1
AISESSGQGREKLF TRBV10-3 14 TRBJ1-4
ASSSGTYEQY TRBV28 10 TRBJ2-7
ASSLSNYGYT TRBV3-1/TRBV3-2 10 TRBJ1-2
ASSSGTIYEQY TRBV5-1 11 TRBJ2-7
ASSRVEGGLTSRPGELF TRBV3-1/TRBV3-2 17 TRBJ2-2
ASSMDISGADTQY TRBV19 13 TRBJ2-3
ASSSFGPRDSYNSPLH TRBV28 16 TRBJ1-6
ASRKPGLGKETQY TRBV11-2 13 TRBJ2-5
ASSYLPTGVGGYT TRBV27 13 TRBJ1-2
ASSQQGDEQY TRBV2 10 TRBJ2-7
ASSPGQGSTNEKLF TRBV9 14 TRBJ1-4
ASSQAPGQNTGELF TRBV4-3 14 TRBJ2-2
ASSLTLADYNEQF TRBV5-4 13 TRBJ2-1
ASSRQGHVDEQY TRBV11-3 12 TRBJ2-7
ASSQDRYSYEQY TRBV4-3 12 TRBJ2-7
AWADREPVDQPQH TRBV30 13 TRBJ1-5
ASSLQVTSTDTQY TRBV7-8 13 TRBJ2-3
ASSGPGQGQETQY TRBV9 13 TRBJ2-5
ASGTGRVYEQY TRBV19 11 TRBJ2-7
ASSSTSGQVLSSGNTIY TRBV13 17 TRBJ1-3
ASSPKQGEYNEQF TRBV21-1 13 TRBJ2-1
ASSYSRQHSAQY TRBV6-5 12 TRBJ2-5
ASSPFGGGGYNEQF TRBV7-3 14 TRBJ2-1
ASSVDRGAPLH TRBV6-4 11 TRBJ1-6
ASSVVGRGANTIY TRBV9 13 TRBJ1-3
ASSWRYTDTQY TRBV7-2 11 TRBJ2-3
ASSLEPGNTGELF TRBV5-6 13 TRBJ2-2
ASELAGHTDTQY TRBV2 12 TRBJ2-3
ASGERDSLYEQY TRBV27 12 TRBJ2-7
ASSPNGFQDTQY TRBV7-3 12 TRBJ2-3
ASSLDRGPSTDTQY TRBV6-2/TRBV6-3 14 TRBJ2-3
AISQGRTINEKLF TRBV10-3 13 TRBJ1-4
ASSIYRGEQF TRBV19 10 TRBJ2-1
ASSSGGPTDTQY TRBV5-5 12 TRBJ2-3
ASSRGTDYNSPLH TRBV7-6 13 TRBJ1-6
ASSSGLAGNYEQY TRBV7-9 13 TRBJ2-7
ASSQSGTQFEKLF TRBV7-9 13 TRBJ1-4
AWSIRTGRSTNEKLF TRBV30 15 TRBJ1-4
ASSMARGLEQY TRBV19 11 TRBJ2-7
ASSLRGRIDDTEAF TRBV4-1 14 TRBJ1-1
ASSEPRDRLWEAF TRBV2 13 TRBJ1-1
ASSQGGSGNTIY TRBV11-3 12 TRBJ1-3